One and the same sample provided the 20 T cell receptor beta chains below, sequenced in a study of neoadjuvant anti-PD-1 for oral cavity cancer. Libraries were prepared by immunoSEQ multiplex PCR; TCRdb keeps only in-frame clonotypes and omits some of them. The sample lists some 71,000 clones, 80% to 90% seen once, with more than 3% in the top ten. Sequences were derived from PBMCs, sampled before nivolumab (anti-PD-1) treatment. The receptors originated from a person between 35 and 79 years old with oral cavity squamous cell carcinoma.

The V gene is TRBV15, the J gene TRBJ2-7; D is uncertain. Trimming cost V 0 bases and J 1 base, with 7 bases left between them. The CDR3 consists of 14 residues. Germline V lookup: CDR1 LNHNV, CDR2 YYDKDF (reference sequence). The DNA of the CDR3 is TGTGCCACCAGCAGAGAGTCCTGGTCCTACGAGCAGTACTTC. Its protein is CATSRESWSYEQYF.

The V call is TRBV6-5, the J call TRBJ2-2, with D maybe TRBD2 (7 bases). The CDR3 covers 16 residues. Trimming left V 1 base short and J 3 bases short, with 12 bases between. Germline V gene lookup returns CDR1 MNHEY and CDR2 SVGAGI. CDR3 in amino acids: CASSYYRGRDTGELFF. CDR3 sequence (DNA): TGTGCCAGCAGTTACTATAGGGGGAGGGACACCGGGGAGCTGTTTTTT.

Only one count was recorded for this clone. The chain is built from TRBV5-1 and TRBJ1-4, with 9 bases aligning to TRBD1. CDR1 SGHRS and CDR2 YFSETQ come from the germline V gene. V lost 5 bases, J lost 5 bases, and 4 bases stayed unmatched. This CDR3 has 14 amino acids. CDR3 in amino acids: CASRETGGNEKLFF. In DNA, the CDR3 is TGCGCCAGCAGGGAGACAGGGGGGAATGAAAAACTGTTTTTT.

The chain uses TRBV30 and TRBJ1-2, with a weak D call TRBD1 (6 bases). The V end was cut by 5 bases, the J end by 6 bases, with 16 bases between. Germline V CDR1 and CDR2: GTSNPN, SVGIG (reference sequence). This CDR3 has 13 residues. The CDR3 loop reads CAWADTGLHGYTF. The DNA of the CDR3 is TGTGCCTGGGCCGATACAGGGTTACATGGCTACACCTTC.

The CDR3 DNA sequence: TGTGCCAGCAGCTTGTTCTCGACGGGTGAGCAGTACTTC. Amino acid sequence: CASSLFSTGEQYF. V and J are TRBV5-6 and TRBJ2-7; D gene uncertain. Trimming stripped 1 base from V and 7 bases from J, with 12 bases between. The CDR3 spans 13 residues. CDR1 is SGHDT, CDR2 YYEEEE, per germline.

CDR3 in DNA: TGTGCCAGCACCCTTTCGACAGGGACCTACGAGCAGTACTTC. It codes for CASTLSTGTYEQYF. V and J are TRBV6-1 and TRBJ2-7; 7 bases fit TRBD1. CDR1 is MNHNS and CDR2 is SASEGT in the germline V gene. V was clipped by 7 bases and J by 2 bases; unmatched bases: 8. This CDR3 contains 14 residues.

This clone was found once. The gene calls are TRBV7-2 and TRBJ2-4, with D perhaps TRBD2 (6 bases). Trimming removed 8 bases at V and 6 bases at J, with 20 bases between. Germline V gene lookup returns CDR1 SGHTA and CDR2 FQGNSA. The CDR3 is made up of 15 amino acids. The CDR3 nucleotides read TGTGCCAGCGGAGCGTGGGAGGCCCGGGTAAACATTCAGTACTTC. It yields the protein CASGAWEARVNIQYF. Full variable domain (missing parts from reference TRBV7-2 and TRBJ2-4): GAGVSQSPSNKVTEKGKDVELRCDPISGHTALYWYRQSLGQGLEFLIYFQGNSAPDKSGLPSDRFSAERTGGSVSTLTIQRTQQEDSAVYLCASGAWEARVNIQYFGAGTRLSVL.

The sample holds a few counts of this clone. The chain joins TRBV7-9 to TRBJ2-7; the match to TRBD1 covers 8 bases. The CDR3 is made up of 14 amino acids. J gave up 5 bases and V 1 base, and 4 bases lay outside the gene matches. CDR1 and CDR2 from the germline V gene are SEHNR and FQNEAQ (reference sequence). CDR3 in amino acids: CASSLGTGSHEQYF. The CDR3 DNA reads TGTGCCAGCAGCTTAGGGACAGGGTCCCACGAGCAGTACTTC.

The V call is TRBV28, the J call TRBJ1-2, with 7 positions matching TRBD1. J gave up 7 bases and V 2 bases, and 7 bases lay outside the gene matches. Germline lookup yields CDR1 MDHEN and CDR2 SYDVKM. This CDR3 comprises 14 residues. Here the CDR3 reads CASSLPQTGRGYTF. The CDR3 DNA reads as TGTGCCAGCAGTTTACCCCAGACAGGGCGTGGCTACACCTTC.

CDR3 region: CASSPTNRVDTEAFF. In DNA, the CDR3 is TGTGCCAGCAGTCCGACGAACAGGGTGGACACTGAAGCTTTCTTT. The chain employs TRBV6-1 and TRBJ1-1; tentatively, D is TRBD1 (6 bases). CDR1 MNHNS and CDR2 SASEGT come from the germline V gene. The CDR3 has 15 amino acids. The germline V and J ends were trimmed by 5 bases and 3 bases, with 16 bases remaining between them.

J is TRBJ2-1 and V is TRBV28, with 10 bases that match TRBD2. CDR1 and CDR2 (germline): MDHEN, SYDVKM. The CDR3 is made up of 14 amino acids. The V segment lost 6 bases and the J segment 7 bases; nucleotides outside the gene matches: 6. The CDR3 coding sequence is TGTGCCAGCAGGTCTAGCGGGAGTTCGAATGAGCAGTTCTTC. Translation gives CASRSSGSSNEQFF.

This clone is a singleton in its sample. In DNA form, the CDR3 reads TGTGCCAGCCTCAGACCTCGTCCGTCTCTTGAGCAGTTCTTC. This codes for CASLRPRPSLEQFF. This chain connects TRBV6-1 to TRBJ2-1; D remains unclear. Looked up from germline, CDR1 is MNHNS and CDR2 is SASEGT. The V and J ends lost 8 bases and 9 bases respectively, with 20 bases between them. The CDR3 consists of 14 residues.

This chain connects TRBV30 to TRBJ1-2, with no clear D. This CDR3 spans 15 amino acids. Germline V gives CDR1 GTSNPN, CDR2 SVGIG (reference sequence). V shed 1 base and J shed 4 bases, with 16 bases lying between them. CDR3 sequence: CAWSAAIGEIYGYTF. The DNA of the CDR3 is TGTGCCTGGAGTGCCGCCATCGGAGAGATCTATGGCTACACCTTC.

This clone was seen a handful of times. This CDR3 is CASSTPGQLNTEAFF. CDR3 bases: TGTGCCAGCAGCACGCCGGGACAGCTGAACACTGAAGCTTTCTTT. This chain uses TRBV5-4 with TRBJ1-1; 7 positions agree with TRBD1. J was trimmed by 0 bases and V by 4 bases; bases with no gene match: 6. Germline V gene lookup returns CDR1 SGHNT and CDR2 YYREEE (reference sequence). CDR3 length: 15 amino acids.

This clone has just one count. The chain carries TRBV15 and TRBJ2-3; D is perhaps TRBD2 (6 bases). Germline CDR1 LNHNV, CDR2 YYDKDF (reference sequence). Trimming took 9 bases from V and 6 from J, leaving 22 bases between them. The CDR3 totals 15 residues. The CDR3 DNA reads TGTGCCACGAGTGGATCAGCCGCCCGGGAGGATACGCAGTATTTT. Residues: CATSGSAAREDTQYF.

J is TRBJ2-7 and V is TRBV28, with D perhaps TRBD1 (5 bases). Germline loops: CDR1 MDHEN, CDR2 SYDVKM. The ends were cut back, 6 bases at V and 4 bases at J, with 10 bases in the middle. The CDR3 sequence is 12 residues long. Here the CDR3 reads CASRTVGYEQYF. The CDR3 DNA follows: TGTGCCAGCAGGACAGTGGGGTACGAGCAGTACTTC.

The rearrangement joins TRBV25-1 to TRBJ1-4, with D unclear. The length of the CDR3 is 15 residues. V dropped 8 bases and J dropped 0 bases, with 13 bases sitting between them. Germline V gives CDR1 MGHDK, CDR2 SYGVNS. DNA of the CDR3: TGTGCCAGCTCCCGATACGGGGCAACTAATGAAAAACTGTTTTTT. Protein product: CASSRYGATNEKLFF. Combining the CDR3 with reference TRBV25-1 and TRBJ1-4 gives the whole variable domain EADIYQTPRYLVIGTGKKITLECSQTMGHDKMYWYQQDPGMELHLIHYSYGVNSTEKGDLSSESTVSRIRTEHFPLTLESARPSHTSQYLCASSRYGATNEKLFFGSGTQLSVL.

The chain joins TRBV7-9 to TRBJ1-5, with TRBD1 as a possible D gene (5 bases). Germline lookup yields CDR1 SEHNR and CDR2 FQNEAQ (reference sequence). The CDR3 extends over 18 amino acids. Trimming took off 3 bases at V and 2 bases at J, with 20 bases between the two ends. CDR3 sequence reads: CASSLGGSGARGNQPQHF. The CDR3 nucleotides are TGTGCCAGCAGCTTGGGGGGATCGGGAGCAAGGGGCAATCAGCCCCAGCATTTT.

J is TRBJ2-7 and V is TRBV2, with D uncertain. Trimming took off 1 base at V and 3 bases at J, with 1 base between the two ends. Looked up from germline, CDR1 is SNHLY and CDR2 is FYNNEI. The length of the CDR3 is 11 residues. This CDR3 reads CASSEDYEQYF. The CDR3 DNA reads as TGTGCCAGCAGTGAAGACTACGAGCAGTACTTC.

This clone was seen once. V usage is TRBV27 and J usage is TRBJ1-1; D is undetermined. The germline V and J ends were trimmed by 6 bases and 1 base, with 15 bases remaining between them. From germline, CDR1 is MNHEY and CDR2 SMNVEV (reference sequence). The CDR3 loop spans 15 amino acids. The CDR3 here is CASRNYLLGNTEAFF. CDR3 coding DNA: TGTGCCAGCAGGAACTACCTGCTCGGGAACACTGAAGCTTTCTTT.